This T cell receptor beta chain was obtained from a study of cytomegalovirus exposure and HLA in healthy donors (dated by TCRdb to about 2017). About the study as a whole: In an earlier analysis of approximately 500 of the donors, 250 to 300 Gb of sequence data and some 100 million unique TCR beta sequences from some 170 million T cells were reported. HLA typing included class I and class II loci at four-digit resolution. The genetic ancestry cluster associated with self-reported Caucasian donors included about 84% of the roughly 390 genotyped donors. Rather than drawing on any new phenotypic data, the later analysis identified candidate immune exposures from TCR beta sequences and the way those sequences occurred across donors. Five DR-DQ haplotypes were treated as single units for association and clustering because of strong linkage in the cohort. Alongside the repertoire data, information on donor age, sex, ethnicity and CMV serostatus was compiled. Among approximately 370 genotyped donors of the cohort, an average of about 240,000 unique TCR beta nucleotide sequences was sequenced per donor, of which about 18% were non-productive. The study aimed to test whether cataloging public T cell receptors could reveal signatures of past pathogen exposure. To predict cytomegalovirus infection status, the study combined high-throughput TCR immunosequencing, statistical association of individual TCRs with disease status, and machine learning. Every discovery cohort repertoire had been produced on one sequencing platform. A separate validation cohort of about 110 different subjects was used in addition to the roughly 620-subject first cohort. Approximately 300 gigabases of sequencing data and approximately 91 million unique TCR sequences made up an early release that covered around 640 HLA-typed donors. To study patterns of TCR occurrence, a later analysis re-analyzed previously published TCR beta repertoires from around 660 donors and added high-resolution HLA genotyping. The study profiled the T cell repertoires of approximately 700 subjects by immunosequencing and related them to cytomegalovirus serostatus. An earlier analysis of some 500 of the donors applied high-throughput TCR beta sequencing to assess whether each TCR beta V gene segment acted as functional or pseudogenic. The number of typed donors differed by locus: about 620-630 for A, B, C, DRB1 and DQB1; 500 to 550 for DQA1; 600 to 610 for DPA1; and 450 to 480 for DPB1. A later genetic analysis took genome-wide SNP genotypes for about 65% of the roughly 670 donors and used that subset as a discovery cohort.

The CDR3 has 15 amino acids, counting the end cysteine and phenylalanine. This entry keeps only the CDR3 DNA: 45 bases, framed from base 1. Looking up the germline V gene yields CDR1 SGHDN and CDR2 FVKESK. V and J lose 4 bases and 7 bases, and a span of 14 bases separates them. In regard to this clone: It lacks a known antigen. Base qualities were left out, and no much larger clone turns up one base away.

The research as a whole found: A later analysis associated 15,000 to 20,000 TCR beta sequences with specific HLA alleles at a false discovery rate of 0.05. Some IMGT-functional V segments, including TRBV6-2 and TRBV6-3, could not be told apart with the 87-base-pair reads, so those segments were excluded. Several of the top co-occurrence clusters appeared to be linked to parvovirus B19, influenza, CMV and Epstein-Barr virus, according to a later analysis. In this cohort, only TCR beta chains were sequenced, and detectable features were limited by the absence of alpha or paired-chain data. A further reported finding was that TCR beta sequences accurately predicted the HLA-A and HLA-B alleles for most subjects in the first cohort. According to the authors, the approach could potentially be generalized to other disease states and immunological phenotypes. The classifier was reported to diagnose cytomegalovirus status with high specificity and sensitivity in both the original cohort and the validation cohort. A total of 150 to 200 TCR beta chains were listed by the study as associated with cytomegalovirus. CMV serostatus was the only immune exposure information available for the cohort. Three of the identified cytomegalovirus-associated TCR beta chains were confirmed in vitro to be specific for cytomegalovirus antigens. Most TCR sequences were observed very rarely across donors, whereas some public TCRs were present in many individuals. In a later genetic analysis, a missense DCLRE1C variant was associated with V-gene and J-gene trimming of TCR beta chains, and the association was replicated in an independent cohort. A group of highly shared sequence variants was considered likely to be a technical artifact of the sequencing pipeline. Compared with the 666-donor mean, donors in an Asian-associated ancestry cluster had fewer N-insertions in productive TCRs, according to a later genetic analysis. The earlier analysis of nearly 600 of the donors excluded roughly 16 rarely observed V segments, including chromosome 9 orphons, because counts were too low. A later analysis found that most CMV-associated TCR beta chains appeared HLA-restricted, with HLA associations seemingly driven largely by CMV exposure. Because HLA typing was missing for some donors at each locus, association tests included only the typed subset. Linkage disequilibrium might explain the correlated functional status among segregating V segments, but an unknown experimental factor could not be ruled out. Roughly uniform sequencing depth across donors was assumed in presence/absence analyses, although this assumption may not hold. When HLA alleles, especially DR and DQ, strongly co-occurred, attributing TCR associations to individual alleles was difficult. A later analysis found that TCR association rates varied across HLA loci, with DRB1 alleles showing the most associated TCRs and HLA-C alleles the fewest. In a later analysis, HLA-associated TCR beta chains showed more clonal expansion and lower generation probabilities than non-associated chains that were equally common. In an earlier analysis of roughly 500 of the donors, most TCR beta V segments appeared in productive rearrangements about 90% or about 30% of the time, broadly matching IMGT annotations.

The method was the immunoSEQ multiplex PCR assay. For the multiplex PCR, a mixture combining 60 forward primers for TCR Vbeta segments and 13 reverse primers for TCR Jbeta segments was used. A multiplex PCR assay on genomic DNA amplified the CDR3 region of rearranged TCR beta genes. Amplified TCR beta libraries were sequenced as 87-base-pair reads on the Illumina HiSeq System. The authors processed their data as follows. Across the roughly 640 repertoires, a later analysis counted tens of millions of unique TCR beta chains, 9 million to 14 million of which were shared by at least two donors. Raw reads were error-corrected and collapsed into unique sequences with a nearest-neighbor algorithm that merged closely related sequences to remove PCR and sequencing errors. Alignment of CDR3 sequences to IMGT reference sequences was used to assign V, D and J gene segments. For a sequence to be retained, a match of at least six nucleotides to both a V gene segment and a J gene segment was required. Rearrangements were called productive when the CDR3 lacked stop codons and stayed in frame with V and J; all others were non-productive. Following IMGT convention, CDR3 was defined as the stretch from the second conserved V-encoded cysteine to the conserved J-encoded phenylalanine. The earlier analysis of about 610 of the donors excluded any sequence lacking an unambiguous match to a single V gene segment. An earlier analysis of about 590 of the donors classified V segments as functional when productive rearrangements were above 56.7% and as segregating when the standard deviation between donors was above 5%. To diagnose cytomegalovirus status from the catalog of TCR beta chain sequences, a statistical classification framework was built. In a later analysis, V and J genes were assigned by comparing TCR nucleotide sequences against IMGT/GENE-DB human TR gene sequences. A later analysis assigned CDR3 sequences and most-parsimonious VDJ recombination scenarios with the TCRdist pipeline. A later analysis defined each TCR beta chain by its CDR3 amino acid sequence plus V-gene family, and excluded reads lacking a unique V-gene family. To address suspected cross-contamination and a sequencing artifact, a later analysis removed around 600 highly shared, low-generation-probability nucleotide sequences. In a later analysis, a clonal expansion index for each public chain was calculated from normalized within-repertoire ranks of inferred template counts. In a later analysis, generation probabilities were computed with a VDJ recombination model fitted to out-of-frame rearrangements, and the resulting probabilities were checked against IGoR. In a later analysis, TCR-TCR, TCR-HLA and TCR-CMV co-occurrence was scored with hypergeometric tests, and a repertoire-size bias correction was applied to TCR pairs. To estimate false discovery rates, a later analysis permuted the HLA or CMV assignments 20 times. In a later analysis, co-occurring TCRs were grouped with DBSCAN, and TCRdist sequence similarity was added when clustering was performed within HLA-allele-positive subsets. Repertoires with fewer than 30,000 or more than 120,000 public chains were left out of co-occurrence clustering, as were five repertoires with anomalous nucleotide sharing. TCRdb carries this immuneACCESS record with in-frame sequences only. Its versions omit some clonotypes, under half of them owing to an unresolved V gene in the studies checked, with the rest unexplained. V, J and clone size reflect that table, while D and trimming were determined from the DNA. This sample is represented by some 150,000 clones; over 75% of them were singletons. Roughly 3% of the sample is taken by the ten largest.

The cohort was made up of 666 healthy bone marrow donors. At the time of sampling, every cohort member was nominally healthy, though immune exposures that went unrecorded were likely present. The donor was CMV seronegative and belonged to the group of several hundred seronegative cohort members. Each donor provided a peripheral blood sample, and peripheral blood mononuclear cells were used for TCR beta sequencing. The Qiagen DNeasy Blood Extraction Kit was used to extract genomic DNA from the blood cell samples. The specimen was PBMCs. The TCR sequence derives from a female donor in good health and CMV-seronegative. The chain links TRBV14 with TRBJ1-6, and perhaps TRBD1 as D gene, on 6 matching bases. The CDR3 in this case is CASSPGTSNNSPLHF. At the DNA level, the sequence is TGTGCCAGCAGCCCCGGGACATCAAACAATTCACCCCTCCACTTT.